This entry describes one TCR beta chain. The antigen remains unidentified. The data were obtained in a study of Ad26.COV2.S vaccination and SARS-CoV-2 variants. Turning to the study itself: The COV1001 Ad26.COV2.S trial arm included the donor. Once or twice, 56 days apart, Ad26.COV2.S was delivered intramuscularly. General study findings and limits: The TCR breadth and depth analyses may have produced an underestimate of total T cell responses.

The length of the CDR3 is 16 residues. The germline gives CDR1 SGHRS, CDR2 YFSETQ. V was pared by 8 bases and J by 0 bases, with 20 bases between. Method: immunoSEQ multiplex PCR; TCRdb's copy keeps in-frame clones and lacks some. Seen here are around 400,000 clones, roughly 80% observed once, and the top ten hold about 8%. As to treatment: some 20 received Ad26.COV2.S at low or high dose, single or two shots; roughly 5 received placebo; per-sample allocation not given. Material that was analyzed had been drawn on day 63 after the first vaccine or placebo injection. The sequence came from a person between 18 and 65 years old who received the Ad26.COV2.S COVID-19 vaccine or a placebo. The sequencing used peripheral blood, collected in a trial of Ad26.COV2.S vaccine versus placebo. This chain links TRBV5-1 with TRBJ1-1; the D is unclear. The CDR3 protein is CASSRAPPSMNTEAFF. CDR3 coding DNA: TGCGCCAGTTCGAGGGCCCCACCATCCATGAACACTGAAGCTTTCTTT.